A selection of T cell receptor beta chains follows, all from one sample in a study of regulatory and conventional T cells in RAG deficiency. Produced via immunoSEQ multiplex PCR; TCRdb's table is partial and in-frame only. The repertoire consists of about 3,300 clones, with under 95% occurring once and the leading ten covering roughly 7.7%. The same sample was also studied in work on regulatory T cells.

Material for sequencing was CD4+ Tregs sorted from blood. The receptors derive from a human donor in good health. Each CDR3 is given with its conserved first and last residue. D genes are given only for firm matches. Clone size, where shown, is once, few, many, or a class for clones that have expanded.

v_gene	d_gene	j_gene	abundance	CDR3nt	CDR3aa
TRBV5-1	TRBD1	TRBJ1-5	.	TGCGCCAGCAGCTACGGGACAGGCAATCAGCCCCAGCATTTT	CASSYGTGNQPQHF
TRBV27	.	TRBJ1-1	.	TGTGCCAGCAGTTTATATGCACGGGGAGGACACACTGAAGCTTTCTTT	CASSLYARGGHTEAFF
TRBV14	.	TRBJ2-6	.	TGTGCCAGCAGCAATCTAGAAAGTCGGGCCAACGTCCTGACTTTC	CASSNLESRANVLTF
TRBV9	TRBD2	TRBJ2-1	.	TGTGCCAGCAGCCCTCGACTAGCGGGGGCCCATGAGCAGTTCTTC	CASSPRLAGAHEQFF
TRBV28	TRBD2	TRBJ2-1	.	TGTGCCAGCCTCGCGGGAGGGCCGTACAATGAGCAGTTCTTC	CASLAGGPYNEQFF
TRBV7-9	.	TRBJ1-1	once	TGTGCCAGCAGCCTGATTTCGGACGGGACTGAAGCTTTCTTT	CASSLISDGTEAFF
TRBV11-2	.	TRBJ1-3	.	TGTGCCAGCAGCTCTCAAGACTCTGGAAACACCATATATTTT	CASSSQDSGNTIYF
TRBV7-8	.	TRBJ1-2	once	TGTGCCAGCAGCTTACAAACGCTGTATGGCTACACCTTC	CASSLQTLYGYTF
TRBV30	.	TRBJ1-2	.	TGTGCCTGGGGCGAACTTCGCTATGGCTACACCTTC	CAWGELRYGYTF
TRBV10-3	.	TRBJ2-2	.	TGTGCCATCAGTGGGTTGGGGGCTTCCGGGGAGCTGTTTTTT	CAISGLGASGELFF
TRBV6-5	.	TRBJ1-6	few	TGTGCCAGCAGAAGTAGCGGTAGTGCACCCCTCCACTTT	CASRSSGSAPLHF
TRBV11-2	.	TRBJ2-7	.	TGTGCCAGCAGCCCGACATCCCCCTACGAGCAGTACTTC	CASSPTSPYEQYF
TRBV11-1	TRBD1	TRBJ1-2	.	TGTGCCAGCAGCCTCCGACAGGGGCCGAGTGGCTACACCTTC	CASSLRQGPSGYTF